This TCR beta chain was sequenced in a study of CD8+CD57+ T cells in acquired aplastic anemia. By share, this clonotype ranks as medium-sized (0.01 to 0.1%). Patients chosen for sequencing had shown CD8+CD57+ cell expansion by flow cytometry. The template for TCR beta VDJ and CDR3 sequence profiling was genomic DNA. TCRdb used MiXCR to reprocess the reads, holding one entry per CDR3 protein. The table records 180,000 or so distinct CDR3 sequences, roughly 50% of them present only once. V was shortened by 0 bases and J by 4 bases, with 4 bases between the two germline ends. Germline CDR1 is SGHVS and CDR2 is FQNEAQ. This CDR3 has 13 amino acids.

The genes are TRBV7-8 and TRBJ1-5; D ambiguous. Sequencing was performed on sorted CD4+, CD8+, or CD8+CD57+ T cells (not recorded which) from PBMCs. The clonotype comes from a human donor with aplastic anemia. CDR3 coding DNA: TGTGCCAGCAGCTTAGCGCAGAATCAGCCCCAGCATTTT. This translates into CASSLAQNQPQHF.